This T cell receptor beta chain appears in the sequencing data of a study of T-cell reconstitution after alpha-beta-depleted transplantation in children. Preparing the TCRbeta library involved the use of unique molecular identifiers. TCRdb redid the calling of the PCR reads with MiXCR, one entry per CDR3 protein. This sample has 300,000 to 400,000 distinct CDR3 sequences, with about a quarter found just once. The CDR3 consists of 17 residues. Germline V gives CDR1 SGHRS, CDR2 YFSETQ. The trim removed 0 bases at V and 5 bases at J, leaving 12 bases unmatched. To note about this clonotype: Its antigen is undetermined.

Study conclusions and caveats: The study reportedly traced alpha-beta T cells about two months after transplant to several hundred expanded graft clones. High day-60 TCRbeta diversity in some patients came from surviving recipient T cells and thymic progenitors. When one year had passed after transplant, most T-cell counts and diversity came from newly produced T cells.

The source material was PBMCs, mostly from graft donor cells, sampled 180 days after TCRalphabeta/CD19-depleted stem cell transplant. The origin of this receptor is a male patient younger than 18 who had a stem cell transplant for acute lymphoblastic leukemia, so the T cells may come from the graft donor. The chain uses TRBV5-1 and TRBJ2-5, with 8 bases matching TRBD2. In nucleotides, the CDR3 is TGCGCCAGCAGCTTGGGGCCAACCGGGAGGGCCGAGGAGACCCAGTACTTC. Protein: CASSLGPTGRAEETQYF.